This T cell receptor beta chain emerged from a study of cytomegalovirus exposure and HLA in healthy donors (dated by TCRdb to 2015 to 2018). Context from the whole study: An earlier analysis of some 600 of the donors reported 250 to 350 Gb of sequence data and 95 million to 120 million unique TCR beta sequences obtained from about 200 million T cells. An early release that covered about 640 HLA-typed donors contained approximately 320 gigabases of sequencing data and around 80 million unique TCR sequences. Of the roughly 400 genotyped donors, around 81% fell in the genetic ancestry cluster associated with self-reported Caucasian donors. The study aimed to test whether signatures of past pathogen exposure could be identified by cataloging public T cell receptors. Using immunosequencing, the study profiled T cell repertoires from about 620 subjects and related those repertoires to cytomegalovirus serostatus. A separate validation cohort of approximately 130 different subjects was used in addition to the approximately 640-subject first cohort. The study combined high-throughput TCR immunosequencing, statistical association of individual TCRs with disease status, and machine learning to predict cytomegalovirus infection status. A later analysis re-examined previously published TCR beta repertoires from roughly 720 donors and added high-resolution HLA genotyping to investigate patterns of TCR occurrence. The later analysis used no new phenotypic data to find candidate immune exposures, relying instead on TCR beta sequences and their occurrence across donors. An earlier analysis of more than 450 of the donors used high-throughput TCR beta sequencing to judge whether each TCR beta V gene segment behaved as functional or pseudogenic. Alongside the repertoire data, information on donor age, sex, ethnicity and CMV serostatus was compiled. A later genetic analysis took genome-wide SNP genotypes for about 65% of the 666 donors and used that subset as a discovery cohort. All discovery cohort repertoires had been generated using a single sequencing platform. Class I and class II HLA loci were covered by the typing at four-digit resolution. The number of donors typed differed by locus, with 629-630 for A, B, C, DRB1 and DQB1, around 520 for DQA1, nearly 610 for DPA1, and some 470 for DPB1. Four or five DR-DQ haplotypes were treated as single units for association and clustering because of strong linkage in the cohort. On average, roughly 250,000 unique TCR beta nucleotide sequences were sequenced per donor among several hundred genotyped donors of the cohort, with approximately 18% of those sequences being non-productive. The paper's findings and limits, for the study overall: The only immune exposure information available for the cohort was CMV serostatus. According to a later analysis, most CMV-associated TCR beta chains appeared to be HLA-restricted, and the HLA associations seemed to be driven largely by CMV exposure. The authors suggested that the approach could potentially be generalized to other disease states and immunological phenotypes. Most TCR sequences were seen in very few donors, while some public TCRs were found in many individuals. A cluster of highly shared sequence variants was judged likely to be a technical artifact of the sequencing pipeline. Strong co-occurrence of HLA alleles, especially DR and DQ, made assigning TCR associations to individual alleles difficult. A few of the identified cytomegalovirus-associated TCR beta chains were confirmed in vitro to be specific for cytomegalovirus antigens. Linkage disequilibrium might explain the correlated functional status among segregating V segments, but an unknown experimental factor could not be excluded. In this cohort, only TCR beta chains were sequenced, and detectable features were limited by the absence of alpha or paired-chain data. A later genetic analysis associated a missense DCLRE1C variant with V-gene and J-gene trimming of TCR beta chains, and an independent cohort replicated the association. The presence/absence analyses assumed that sequencing depth was roughly uniform across donors, and that assumption may not be true. Cytomegalovirus status was reported to be diagnosed by the classifier with high specificity and sensitivity in both the original and validation cohorts. A total of fewer than 200 TCR beta chains were listed by the study as associated with cytomegalovirus. In a later analysis, several top co-occurrence clusters were reported to appear linked to parvovirus B19, influenza, CMV and Epstein-Barr virus. A further reported finding was that TCR beta sequences accurately predicted the HLA-A and HLA-B alleles for most subjects in the first cohort. Some IMGT-functional V segments, including TRBV6-2 and TRBV6-3, could not be told apart with the 87-base-pair reads, so those segments were excluded. At a false discovery rate of 0.05, a later analysis linked under 20,000 TCR beta sequences to specific HLA alleles. A later analysis found that HLA-associated TCR beta chains were more clonally expanded and had lower generation probabilities than equally common non-associated chains. The earlier analysis of approximately 590 of the donors excluded approximately 17 rarely observed V segments, including chromosome 9 orphons, because counts were too low. In an earlier analysis of about 540 of the donors, most TCR beta V segments were observed in productive rearrangements about 87% or about 30% of the time, broadly matching IMGT annotations. HLA typing was unavailable for some donors at each locus, so association tests used only the typed subset. A later analysis found that TCR association rates varied across HLA loci, with DRB1 alleles showing the most associated TCRs and HLA-C alleles the fewest. According to a later genetic analysis, donors in an Asian-associated ancestry cluster had fewer N-insertions in productive TCRs than the approximately 670-donor mean.

The cohort comprised around 690 healthy bone marrow donors. At the time of sampling, all cohort members were nominally healthy, though unrecorded immune exposures were likely present. The donor was CMV seronegative and was included in the group of a few hundred seronegative cohort members. A peripheral blood sample was provided by each donor, and peripheral blood mononuclear cells were used for TCR beta sequencing. The Qiagen DNeasy Blood Extraction Kit was used to extract genomic DNA from the blood cell samples. As regards this clone: Its antigen is not yet known. Base qualities are not recorded, but no much larger clone differs from it by a single base.

Library creation used the immunoSEQ multiplex PCR assay. A mixture of 60 forward primers for TCR Vbeta segments and 13 reverse primers for TCR Jbeta segments was used in the multiplex PCR. Amplification of the CDR3 region of rearranged TCR beta genes was performed with a multiplex PCR assay on genomic DNA. Amplified TCR beta libraries were sequenced as 87-base-pair reads on the Illumina HiSeq System. Turning to the authors' computational methods: A later analysis counted around 72 million unique TCR beta chains across the 550 to 700 repertoires, and around 12 million of these chains were shared by at least two donors. Raw reads were error-corrected and collapsed into unique sequences with a nearest-neighbor algorithm that merged closely related sequences to remove PCR and sequencing errors. Alignment of CDR3 sequences to IMGT reference sequences was used to assign V, D and J gene segments. For a sequence to be retained, at least a six-nucleotide match to both a V gene segment and a J gene segment was required. Rearrangements were called productive when the CDR3 lacked stop codons and stayed in frame with V and J; all others were non-productive. Following IMGT convention, CDR3 was defined as the stretch from the second conserved V-encoded cysteine to the conserved J-encoded phenylalanine. The earlier analysis of about 560 of the donors excluded any sequence lacking an unambiguous match to a single V gene segment. An earlier analysis of a few hundred of the donors classified V segments as functional when productive rearrangements were above 56.7% and as segregating when the standard deviation between donors was above 5%. To diagnose cytomegalovirus status from the catalog of TCR beta chain sequences, a statistical classification framework was built. In a later analysis, TCR nucleotide sequences were compared against IMGT/GENE-DB human TR gene sequences so that V and J genes could be assigned. A later analysis assigned CDR3 sequences and most-parsimonious VDJ recombination scenarios with the TCRdist pipeline. In a later analysis, each TCR beta chain was defined by its CDR3 amino acid sequence together with its V-gene family, and reads lacking a unique V-gene family were excluded. In a later analysis, 450 to 600 highly shared, low-generation-probability nucleotide sequences were removed to address suspected cross-contamination and a sequencing artifact. In a later analysis, a clonal expansion index was calculated for each public chain from normalized within-repertoire ranks of inferred template counts. Generation probabilities in a later analysis came from a VDJ recombination model fitted to out-of-frame rearrangements, and those results were checked against IGoR. Hypergeometric tests were used in a later analysis to score TCR-TCR, TCR-HLA and TCR-CMV co-occurrence, with a repertoire-size bias correction applied to the TCR pairs. In a later analysis, false discovery rates were estimated by permuting HLA or CMV assignments 20 times. In a later analysis, co-occurring TCRs were grouped with DBSCAN, and TCRdist sequence similarity was added when clustering was performed within HLA-allele-positive subsets. Co-occurrence clustering excluded repertoires with fewer than 30,000 or more than 120,000 public chains, plus five with anomalous nucleotide sharing. As stored in TCRdb, this immuneACCESS dataset retains in-frame rearrangements with V and J assigned. A fraction of the clones does not appear; measured against another copy, unresolved V genes explain less than half of the discrepancy, and the remainder lacks a known reason. D and trimming were read from the DNA, whereas the V and J calls and clone size are those reported in that table. This sample lists some 130,000 clones; approximately 80% were detected once. The ten largest clonotypes hold over 2% of the sample.

The CDR3 numbers 17 residues from cysteine through phenylalanine. Only the CDR3 DNA stays, 51 bases, in frame from base 1. V drops 3 bases and J drops 1 base, leaving 16 bases in between. The germline V gene (reference sequence) provides CDR1 SEHNR and CDR2 FQNEAQ. Sequencing was performed on PBMCs. This receptor chain uses TRBV7-9 and TRBJ2-1; TRBD1 is perhaps the D gene, given 5 matching bases. The source is a man aged 30-40 years in good health and CMV-seronegative. The DNA sequence reads TGTGCCAGCAGCTTTTTGGAAGGGGTTAGGTCCTACAATGAGCAGTTCTTC. The encoded protein is CASSFLEGVRSYNEQFF.